The rows below give T cell receptor beta chains drawn from one sample of a study of shared clonotypes between healthy human individuals. Here immunoSEQ multiplex PCR was the method, and the copy in TCRdb shows in-frame clones only, minus some. The top ten clones hold roughly 13% of a sample with roughly 500,000 clones, approximately 79% of them seen once. Sequenced: PBMCs. The receptor set was obtained from a woman in her forties in good health. Some clones in this sample may be carry-over from other donors' samples. Each CDR3 is given with its conserved first and last residue. D genes are given only for firm matches. For some rows the clone size is stated as once, few or many, or as a class when expanded; others skip it.

>NA|TRBJ2-3|TRBV11-2|TRBD2
CASSSGAGGPDTQYF
TGTGCCAGCAGCTCGGGGGCGGGAGGCCCGGATACGCAGTATTTT
>NA|TRBJ2-1|TRBV4-3|NA
CASSRRAGSEGEQFF
TGCGCCAGCAGCCGGAGGGCCGGGTCTGAAGGTGAGCAGTTCTTC
>once|TRBJ1-5|TRBV7-2|NA
CASSLGWGGDSNQPQHF
TGTGCCAGCAGCTTAGGTTGGGGGGGGGATAGCAATCAGCCCCAGCATTTT
>NA|TRBJ2-7|TRBV6-1|TRBD1
CATKTGGSYEQYF
TGTGCCACTAAGACAGGGGGCTCCTACGAGCAGTACTTC
>NA|TRBJ2-2|TRBV2|NA
CASSEAGTNTGELFF
TGTGCCAGCAGTGAAGCAGGGACTAACACCGGGGAGCTGTTTTTT
>once|TRBJ1-4|TRBV2|NA
CASSDSEKLFF
TGTGCCAGCAGTGATAGTGAAAAACTGTTTTTT
>NA|TRBJ2-3|TRBV7-2|TRBD2
CASSTGTSGGTDTQYF
TGTGCCAGCAGCACCGGGACTAGCGGGGGCACAGATACGCAGTATTTT
>NA|TRBJ2-1|TRBV6-1|TRBD2
CASSESGRAPNEQFF
TGTGCCAGCAGCGAAAGCGGGAGGGCCCCCAATGAGCAGTTCTTC
>once|TRBJ2-4|TRBV19|NA
CASSIARPGPNAVQYF
TGTGCCAGTAGTATCGCGAGACCGGGACCCAACGCGGTTCAGTACTTC
>NA|TRBJ2-3|TRBV9|NA
CASEEGGFGADTQYF
TGTGCCAGCGAGGAGGGCGGTTTCGGGGCAGATACGCAGTATTTT
>NA|TRBJ1-2|TRBV6-5|NA
CASSSGRFYGYTF
TGTGCCAGCAGTTCCGGCAGGTTCTATGGCTACACCTTC
>NA|TRBJ1-3|TRBV7-9|NA
CASSPSAGNTIYF
TGTGCCAGCAGCCCCTCAGCTGGAAACACCATATATTTT
>NA|TRBJ2-7|TRBV2|NA
CASSRGSSYEQYF
TGTGCCAGCAGCCGGGGAAGCAGTTACGAGCAGTACTTC
>NA|TRBJ2-1|TRBV30|TRBD2
CAWSSGRDNEQFF
TGTGCCTGGAGTTCCGGGAGGGACAATGAGCAGTTCTTC
>NA|TRBJ2-1|TRBV7-9|TRBD1
CASSPDRGIYNEQFF
TGTGCCAGCAGCCCGGACAGGGGGATCTACAATGAGCAGTTCTTC
>NA|TRBJ1-1|TRBV5-1|NA
CASSSRVGANTEAFF
TGCGCCAGCAGCTCAAGAGTAGGAGCGAACACTGAAGCTTTCTTT
>NA|TRBJ2-1|TRBV6-1|TRBD1
CASSRDSLNNEQFF
TGTGCCAGCAGTAGGGACAGCCTCAATAATGAGCAGTTCTTC
>NA|TRBJ1-2|TRBV27|NA
CASSSGVAGGYTF
TGTGCCAGCAGCTCTGGGGTGGCTGGAGGCTACACCTTC
>NA|TRBJ2-5|TRBV9|TRBD1
CASSTGATGGETQYF
TGTGCCAGCAGTACCGGAGCGACAGGGGGAGAGACCCAGTACTTC
>NA|TRBJ2-1|TRBV28|TRBD2
CASSPGLVKFF
TGTGCCAGCAGCCCGGGACTAGTTAAGTTCTTC
>NA|TRBJ1-5|TRBV15|TRBD1
CATSRDRSGGVPGPQHF
TGTGCCACCAGCAGAGATCGGTCAGGGGGGGTTCCGGGGCCCCAGCATTTT
>NA|TRBJ2-7|TRBV6-1|TRBD2
CASSVTSGSYEQYF
TGTGCCAGCAGTGTCACTAGCGGGAGCTACGAGCAGTACTTC
>NA|TRBJ2-5|TRBV19|NA
CASSQGQTQYF
TGTGCCAGTAGCCAGGGCCAGACCCAGTACTTC
>NA|TRBJ1-6|TRBV28|TRBD1
CASSPGTGPSPLHF
TGTGCCAGCAGTCCCGGGACAGGGCCCTCACCCCTCCACTTT
>NA|TRBJ1-5|TRBV18|NA
CASSSTQGLSNQPQHF
TGTGCCAGCTCTTCGACGCAGGGGTTAAGCAATCAGCCCCAGCATTTT
>NA|TRBJ1-5|TRBV6-5|NA
CATGGPNQPQHF
TGTGCCACCGGGGGTCCCAATCAGCCCCAGCATTTT
>NA|TRBJ2-7|TRBV5-5|TRBD2
CASSLRLAGGSSYEQYF
TGTGCCAGCAGCTTGAGACTAGCGGGAGGTAGCTCCTACGAGCAGTACTTC
>NA|TRBJ2-3|TRBV19|TRBD1
CASSIDKGATDTQYF
TGTGCCAGTAGTATAGACAAGGGGGCAACAGATACGCAGTATTTT
>NA|TRBJ2-1|TRBV29-1|NA
CSVEEGGYEQFF
TGCAGCGTTGAAGAGGGTGGATACGAGCAGTTCTTC
>once|TRBJ2-1|TRBV4-2|NA
CASSRLGSSYNEQFF
TGTGCCAGCAGCCGCCTCGGGAGCTCCTACAATGAGCAGTTCTTC
>NA|TRBJ2-3|TRBV12-5|NA
CAIVDGVMADTQYF
TGTGCTATAGTCGATGGGGTGATGGCAGATACGCAGTATTTT
>NA|TRBJ1-5|TRBV28|NA
CASRIRVTGQPQHF
TGTGCCAGCAGAATAAGGGTAACGGGTCAGCCCCAGCATTTT
>NA|TRBJ1-2|TRBV6-1|TRBD1
CASSLDRGVGYTF
TGTGCCAGCAGTCTGGACAGGGGGGTTGGCTACACCTTC
>NA|TRBJ1-2|TRBV6-1|NA
CASSPGYGYTF
TGTGCCAGCAGCCCAGGGTATGGCTACACCTTC